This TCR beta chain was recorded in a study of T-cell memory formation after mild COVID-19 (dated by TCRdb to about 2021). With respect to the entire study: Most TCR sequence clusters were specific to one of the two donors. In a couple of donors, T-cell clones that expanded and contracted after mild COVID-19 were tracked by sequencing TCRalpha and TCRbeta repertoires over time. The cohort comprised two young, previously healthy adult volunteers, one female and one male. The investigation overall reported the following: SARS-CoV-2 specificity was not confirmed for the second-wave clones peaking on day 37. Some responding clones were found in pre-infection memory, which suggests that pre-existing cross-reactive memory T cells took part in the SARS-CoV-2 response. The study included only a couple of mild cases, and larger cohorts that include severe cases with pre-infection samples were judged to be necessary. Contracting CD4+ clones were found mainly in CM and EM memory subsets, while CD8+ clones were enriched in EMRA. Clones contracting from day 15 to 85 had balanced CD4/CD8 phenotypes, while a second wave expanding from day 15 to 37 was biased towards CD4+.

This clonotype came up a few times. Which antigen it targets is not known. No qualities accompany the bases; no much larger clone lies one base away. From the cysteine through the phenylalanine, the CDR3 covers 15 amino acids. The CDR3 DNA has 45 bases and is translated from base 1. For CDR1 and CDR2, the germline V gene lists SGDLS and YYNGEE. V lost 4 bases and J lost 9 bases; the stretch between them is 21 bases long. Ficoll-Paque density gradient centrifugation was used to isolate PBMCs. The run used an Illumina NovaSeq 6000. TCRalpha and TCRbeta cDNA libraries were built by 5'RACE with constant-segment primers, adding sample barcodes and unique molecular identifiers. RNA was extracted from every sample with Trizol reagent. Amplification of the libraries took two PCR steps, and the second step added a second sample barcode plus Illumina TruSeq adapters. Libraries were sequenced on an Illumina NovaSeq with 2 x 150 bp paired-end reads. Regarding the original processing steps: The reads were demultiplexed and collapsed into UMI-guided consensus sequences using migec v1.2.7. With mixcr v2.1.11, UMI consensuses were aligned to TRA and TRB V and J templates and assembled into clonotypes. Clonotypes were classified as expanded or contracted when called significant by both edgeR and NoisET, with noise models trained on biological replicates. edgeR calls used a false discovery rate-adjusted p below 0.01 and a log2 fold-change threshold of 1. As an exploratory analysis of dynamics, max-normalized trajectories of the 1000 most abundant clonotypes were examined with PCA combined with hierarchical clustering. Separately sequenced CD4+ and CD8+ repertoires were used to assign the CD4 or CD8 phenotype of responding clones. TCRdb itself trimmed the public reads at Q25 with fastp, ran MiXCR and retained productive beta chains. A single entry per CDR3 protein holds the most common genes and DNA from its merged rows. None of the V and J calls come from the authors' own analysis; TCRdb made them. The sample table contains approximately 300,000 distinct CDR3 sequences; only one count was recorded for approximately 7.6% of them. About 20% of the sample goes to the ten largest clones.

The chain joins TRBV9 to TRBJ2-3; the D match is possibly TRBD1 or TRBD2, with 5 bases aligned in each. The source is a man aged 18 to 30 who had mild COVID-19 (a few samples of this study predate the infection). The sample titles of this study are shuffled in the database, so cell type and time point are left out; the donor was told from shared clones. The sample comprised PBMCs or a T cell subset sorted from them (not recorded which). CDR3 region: CASSSGLYTGDTQYF. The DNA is TGTGCCAGCAGCTCGGGGCTCTATACAGGAGACACGCAGTATTTT.